This T cell receptor (beta chain) was recovered during a study of low-dose radiotherapy and immunotherapy resistance in tumors. The J segment lost 7 bases and the V segment lost 1 base, leaving 12 bases of the junction unmatched. In germline, CDR1 is SGHTA, CDR2 FQGNSA. The CDR3 spans 16 residues. Alpha and beta chains were covered, as first-strand cDNA relied on TRAV- and TRBV-specific primers. With a V-primer adapter and a constant-region primer, TCRs were amplified for about 22 PCR cycles. TCRdb independently ran MiXCR on the reads; one entry per CDR3 protein. The sample holds about 20,000 distinct CDR3 sequences, about 74% seen once.

This sequence joins TRBV7-2 and TRBJ2-7; the match to TRBD1 covers 8 bases. This clonotype was sampled from a human donor with advanced metastatic prostate, ovarian, gallbladder or colorectal cancer (not recorded which). This table probably holds off-target reads from a library built for another chain. In DNA, the CDR3 is TGTGCCAGCAGCTTAGAGATTGGCAGGGGGCTCAGGGAGCAGTACTTC. Its protein product is CASSLEIGRGLREQYF. Full variable domain (remainder filled in from reference TRBV7-2 and TRBJ2-7): GAGVSQSPSNKVTEKGKDVELRCDPISGHTALYWYRQSLGQGLEFLIYFQGNSAPDKSGLPSDRFSAERTGGSVSTLTIQRTQQEDSAVYLCASSLEIGRGLREQYFGPGTRLTVT.